This TCR beta chain was recovered during a study of T cell changes during pregnancy in multiple sclerosis. V lost 2 bases and J 2 bases, leaving 12 bases between the germline ends. The CDR3 runs 15 residues. The V gene's germline CDR1 is SGHAT and CDR2 FQNNGV. Here immunoSEQ multiplex PCR was the method, and the copy in TCRdb shows in-frame clones only, minus some. The table has approximately 51,000 clones, 80% to 95% seen once. V gene TRBV11-2 combines with J gene TRBJ1-1, with D perhaps matching TRBD1 (6 bases). This receptor was taken from a female donor with multiple sclerosis, enrolled in a pregnancy study. The specimen was CD4+ T cells from peripheral blood mononuclear cells, collected after pregnancy. The CDR3 region is CASSLMDRLNTEAFF. The CDR3 DNA follows: TGTGCCAGCAGCTTAATGGACAGACTAAACACTGAAGCTTTCTTT. Supplemented by reference TRBV11-2 and TRBJ1-1, the full variable domain reads EAGVAQSPRYKIIEKRQSVAFWCNPISGHATLYWYQQILGQGPKLLIQFQNNGVVDDSQLPKDRFSAERLKGVDSTLKIQPAKLEDSAVYLCASSLMDRLNTEAFFGQGTRLTVV.